Reported below is one T cell receptor (beta chain). From whole blood, total RNA was isolated without any sorting of T cells. There are 14 residues in the CDR3. This specimen belongs to a study of monozygotic twins with inflammatory bowel disease. Each CDR3 protein gets one entry in TCRdb, which reprocessed the 5' RACE reads and gives no DNA. Recorded for this sample: 150,000 to 200,000 distinct CDR3 sequences. This clonotype was sampled from a human donor with ulcerative colitis or Crohn's disease, or a healthy co-twin of an affected twin (not recorded which). The rearrangement uses TRBV12-3 or TRBV12-4 and TRBJ1-5. Sequencing was performed on blood. The CDR3 is CASSFYGSNQPQHF.